Listed here is a single T cell receptor (beta chain). The assay was immunoSEQ multiplex PCR, and TCRdb's table has in-frame clones only and misses some. The data hold more than 600,000 clones, with approximately 90% observed a single time. The source of the sample is a study of shared clonotypes between healthy human individuals. Naive CD8 cells lacked CD45RO and underwent positive selection for CCR7, leaving out terminally differentiated effector memory CD45RA+ cells. The germline V gene has CDR1 ENHRY and CDR2 SYGVKD. This CDR3 is built from 14 residues. Trimming shortened V by 7 bases and J by 0 bases, and 13 bases separated the two germline ends.

Sequences were obtained from naive CD8+ T cells sorted from blood. This TCR derives from a man aged 25-40 years in good health. This chain links TRBV10-3 with TRBJ2-7; possibly TRBD2 for D (5 bases). Here the CDR3 DNA reads TGTGCCATCAATGGCGGGCCTAGCTCCTACGAGCAGTACTTC. Its protein is CAINGGPSSYEQYF.